The clone carrying this T cell receptor beta chain was counted a single time. Primers: 60 Vbeta forward and 13 Jbeta reverse. Sequencing used immunoSEQ multiplex PCR; TCRdb keeps in-frame clones, though not all of them. The sample includes around 38,000 clones, 66% seen only once; the top ten take more than 15%. This sample was taken from a study of cytomegalovirus exposure and HLA in healthy donors. The V gene's germline CDR1 is SGHVS and CDR2 FQNEAQ. The J segment lost 3 bases and the V segment lost 1 base, leaving 6 bases of the junction unmatched. The CDR3 loop spans 15 amino acids. This clonotype was obtained from a man aged 50-59 years in good health and CMV-seropositive. Sequencing input: PBMCs. V usage is TRBV7-8 and J usage is TRBJ2-7, with 7 positions matching TRBD1. The CDR3: CASSLVQGQNYEQYF. CDR3 DNA: TGTGCCAGCAGCTTAGTACAGGGACAGAACTACGAGCAGTACTTC.